These T cell receptor beta chains were read from a single sample in a study of T cells after yellow fever vaccination. MiXCR was run by TCRdb on the 5' RACE reads, yielding one entry per CDR3 protein. Among a few hundred thousand distinct CDR3 sequences listed, over 4.5% were seen once. Material: CD4+ T cells sorted from PBMCs, obtained on the day of the yellow fever booster vaccination. These receptors were collected from a man aged 18 to 35 who received the YFV17D yellow fever vaccine. The CDR3 runs from the conserved cysteine through the conserved F or W. D genes are given only for firm matches. Clone size is shown for a subset of rows, as once, few, many or a class of expanded clone.

-,TRBV7-6,many,TRBJ1-1,CASSLWGLDTEAFF,TGTGCCAGCAGCTTGTGGGGGCTTGACACTGAAGCTTTCTTT
-,TRBV12-3/TRBV12-4,few,TRBJ2-1,CASSPLWGGLFNEQFF,TGTGCCAGCAGTCCCCTCTGGGGGGGGCTTTTTAATGAGCAGTTCTTC
-,TRBV5-1,few,TRBJ1-4,CASSYRDNTNEKLFF,TGCGCCAGCAGCTACCGGGACAACACCAATGAAAAACTGTTTTTT
TRBD2,TRBV7-2,many,TRBJ2-5,CASSPRGGGGETQYF,TGTGCCAGCAGCCCCCGGGGGGGAGGAGGAGAGACCCAGTACTTC
-,TRBV7-9,many,TRBJ2-5,CASSLGQARWETQYF,TGTGCCAGCAGCTTAGGACAGGCGCGGTGGGAGACCCAGTACTTC
TRBD1,TRBV5-1,few,TRBJ1-1,CASSQGQGFGTEAFF,TGCGCCAGCAGCCAGGGACAGGGCTTTGGCACTGAAGCTTTCTTT
TRBD1,TRBV7-2,few,TRBJ1-2,CASSTTRTGWDGYTF,TGTGCCAGCAGCACGACCCGGACAGGGTGGGATGGCTACACCTTC
TRBD1,TRBV5-1,few,TRBJ2-3,CASSSQRTGDGSTDTQYF,TGCGCCAGCAGCTCACAACGGACAGGGGATGGGAGCACAGATACGCAGTATTTT
-,TRBV7-2,-,TRBJ2-1,CASSSLNEQFF,TGTGCCAGCAGCTCCCTGAATGAGCAGTTCTTC
-,TRBV12-3/TRBV12-4,many,TRBJ1-4,CASSFGVDWEKLFF,TGTGCCAGCAGTTTTGGAGTGGATTGGGAAAAACTGTTTTTT
-,TRBV20-1,-,TRBJ1-3,CSARTLSSISGNTIYF,TGCAGTGCAAGAACCTTGAGCAGTATCTCTGGAAACACCATATATTTT
-,TRBV11-2,many,TRBJ2-1,CASSLGEDNEQFF,TGTGCCAGCAGCTTGGGAGAGGACAATGAGCAGTTCTTC
-,TRBV5-1,few,TRBJ1-6,CASSPRGGGSYNSPLHF,TGCGCCAGCAGCCCCCGGGGCGGGGGATCCTATAATTCACCCCTCCACTTT
-,TRBV6-6,few,TRBJ1-1,CASSYLTEAFF,TGTGCCAGCAGTTACCTCACTGAAGCTTTCTTT
-,TRBV20-1,-,TRBJ2-2,CSARGSRGTGELFF,TGCAGTGCTAGGGGCTCGAGAGGCACCGGGGAGCTGTTTTTT
-,TRBV30,many,TRBJ2-7,CAWSQGYEQYF,TGTGCCTGGAGTCAGGGCTACGAGCAGTACTTC
-,TRBV18,few,TRBJ1-5,CASSPGQSQPQHF,TGTGCCAGCTCCCCGGGTCAGAGTCAGCCCCAGCATTTT
TRBD1,TRBV27,-,TRBJ2-3,CASSGDRGLIGDTQYF,TGTGCCAGCAGCGGGGACAGGGGGCTGATCGGGGATACGCAGTATTTT
TRBD2,TRBV10-2,few,TRBJ2-1,CASSEAGGIQQFF,TGCGCCAGCAGTGAGGCGGGGGGGATTCAGCAGTTCTTC
TRBD1,TRBV7-9,few,TRBJ2-5,CASSVRTGVRETQYF,TGTGCCAGCAGCGTCCGGACAGGGGTGCGAGAGACCCAGTACTTC
-,TRBV20-1,few,TRBJ2-3,CSARDTRRGGLTHTQYF,TGCAGTGCTAGAGATACCCGAAGGGGGGGGCTCACACATACGCAGTATTTT
-,TRBV3-1,few,TRBJ1-1,CASSPGHPGPEAFF,TGTGCCAGCAGCCCGGGACATCCAGGACCTGAAGCTTTCTTT
TRBD2,TRBV11-1,-,TRBJ2-3,CASSPSTSGGPTDTQYF,TGTGCCAGCAGCCCTTCGACTAGCGGGGGGCCCACAGATACGCAGTATTTT
TRBD1,TRBV7-2,many,TRBJ1-2,CASSSAGQGGGYTF,TGTGCCAGCAGCTCGGCAGGACAGGGAGGGGGCTACACCTTC
-,TRBV19,few,TRBJ2-1,CASSTSWNEQFF,TGTGCCAGTAGTACAAGTTGGAATGAGCAGTTCTTC
TRBD1,TRBV18,-,TRBJ1-1,CASSPDRGTMNTEAFF,TGTGCCAGCTCTCCTGACAGGGGAACCATGAACACTGAAGCTTTCTTT
-,TRBV11-2,many,TRBJ2-4,CASARGNRNIQYF,TGTGCCAGCGCTCGAGGGAACCGAAACATTCAGTACTTC
TRBD1,TRBV18,few,TRBJ2-3,CASSRPPWDRATDTQYF,TGTGCCAGCTCACGTCCCCCCTGGGACAGGGCTACAGATACGCAGTATTTT
-,TRBV3-1,many,TRBJ2-1,CASSQDTRGRYNEQFF,TGTGCCAGCAGCCAAGATACCCGGGGCCGATACAATGAGCAGTTCTTC
-,TRBV12-3/TRBV12-4,-,TRBJ1-1,CASSLRLAAFF,TGTGCCAGCAGTTTACGATTAGCAGCTTTCTTT
TRBD2,TRBV10-3,many,TRBJ2-3,CAIRGLAGGTDTQYF,TGTGCCATCAGGGGACTAGCGGGGGGCACAGATACGCAGTATTTT
TRBD2,TRBV19,once,TRBJ2-7,CASGRREDEQYF,TGTGCCAGTGGGCGACGGGAGGACGAGCAGTACTTC
TRBD1,TRBV6-1,few,TRBJ1-6,CASRPGQGYSPLHF,TGTGCCAGCAGACCGGGACAGGGATATTCACCCCTCCACTTT
TRBD2,TRBV7-3,-,TRBJ2-3,CASSLMALAGGTDTQYF,TGTGCCAGCAGCTTAATGGCCCTAGCGGGGGGCACAGATACGCAGTATTTT
TRBD1,TRBV5-5,many,TRBJ1-6,CASSFPGGNSPLHF,TGTGCCAGCAGCTTCCCAGGGGGCAATTCACCCCTCCACTTT
TRBD2,TRBV7-3,few,TRBJ2-1,CASRGGTSGDEQFF,TGTGCCAGCAGGGGGGGGACTAGCGGGGATGAGCAGTTCTTC
TRBD2,TRBV11-2,few,TRBJ2-3,CASSLDRASGGAYTQYF,TGTGCCAGCAGCTTAGATAGGGCTAGCGGGGGGGCATATACGCAGTATTTT
TRBD1,TRBV6-4,-,TRBJ1-2,CASSDGTGGGYTF,TGTGCCAGCAGTGACGGGACAGGGGGCGGCTACACCTTC
-,TRBV5-1,few,TRBJ2-3,CASSLPQADTQYF,TGCGCCAGCAGCTTGCCCCAGGCAGATACGCAGTATTTT
TRBD2,TRBV12-3/TRBV12-4,few,TRBJ2-2,CASKIGTRAGELFF,TGTGCCAGCAAAATTGGGACTAGGGCCGGGGAGCTGTTTTTT
TRBD2,TRBV5-1,-,TRBJ2-5,CASSLADRTSKETQYF,TGCGCCAGCAGCTTGGCCGACAGGACTAGCAAAGAGACCCAGTACTTC
-,TRBV7-7,many,TRBJ2-5,CASSPGHQETQYF,TGTGCCAGCAGCCCGGGACACCAAGAGACCCAGTACTTC
-,TRBV4-3,-,TRBJ2-3,CASSQDVHRRGGVSSTDTQYF,TGCGCCAGCAGCCAAGATGTTCATAGGCGCGGCGGGGTTTCTAGCACAGATACGCAGTATTTT
TRBD2,TRBV6-6,-,TRBJ2-7,CASSLTPGTSGAHSYEQYF,TGTGCCAGCAGCCTCACTCCCGGGACTAGCGGGGCCCACTCCTACGAGCAGTACTTC
-,TRBV29-1,many,TRBJ2-4,CSVGPAIGDIQYF,TGCAGCGTGGGACCGGCGATTGGGGACATTCAGTACTTC